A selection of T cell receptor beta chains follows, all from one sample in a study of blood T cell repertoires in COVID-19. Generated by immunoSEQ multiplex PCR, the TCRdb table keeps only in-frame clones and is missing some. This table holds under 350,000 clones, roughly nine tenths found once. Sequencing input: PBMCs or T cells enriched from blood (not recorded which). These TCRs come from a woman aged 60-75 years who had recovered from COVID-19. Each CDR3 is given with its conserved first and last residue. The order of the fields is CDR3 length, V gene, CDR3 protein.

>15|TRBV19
CATTRTGTFDYGYTF
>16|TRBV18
CASSPGDGGTGEKLFF
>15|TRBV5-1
CASSLAGDKTDTQYF
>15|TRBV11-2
CASSQTQVGGTEAFF
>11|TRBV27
CASSNTDTQYF
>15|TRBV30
CAWRLRGDLGNTIYF
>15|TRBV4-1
CASSQEGTAGNTIYF
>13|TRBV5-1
CASARGVQETQYF
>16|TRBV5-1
CASSLVAGVPGNTIYF
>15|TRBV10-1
CASSDGGRAPNEQFF
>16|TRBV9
CASSHPLGVGNTEAFF
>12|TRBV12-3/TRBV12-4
CASSWDSSGYTF
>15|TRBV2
CASSEDRQGSGKLFF
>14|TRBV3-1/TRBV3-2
CASSEGSGDYGYTF
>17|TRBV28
CASSEGPSGGIQETQYF
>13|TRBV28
CASSFGIESEQFF
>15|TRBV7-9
CASSLRTSYTGELFF
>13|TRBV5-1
CASSLGGSETQYF
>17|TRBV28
CASSPPPSGGVGETQYF
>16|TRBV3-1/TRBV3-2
CASSSQQAAPRSEAFF
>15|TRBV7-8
CASSLGGQGWDTQYF
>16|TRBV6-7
CASSYPMRVIHSPLHF
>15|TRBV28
CASRVGQSNTGELFF
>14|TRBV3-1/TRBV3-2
CASSHPSRNTEAFF
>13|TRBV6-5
CASRGGTDRKLFF
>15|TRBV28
CASSLWASRSSPLHF
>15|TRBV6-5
CASSSGGGRGDTQYF
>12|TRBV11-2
CASRSLGDEQFF
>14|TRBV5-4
CASRTQGNENTIYF
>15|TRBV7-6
CASSSRELGTDTQYF
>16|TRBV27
CASSSAGTGWSQPQHF
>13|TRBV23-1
CASSPRGNTEAFF
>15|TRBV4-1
CASSQVGRQGGSFNF